One sample yielded the 13 T cell receptor beta chains listed below, sequenced in a study of blood T cell repertoires in COVID-19. Some clones are missing from TCRdb's copy, which holds only in-frame ones; the method was immunoSEQ multiplex PCR. This sample carries around 62,000 clones, roughly 84% of them seen once, and the ten largest clones take 7.5% to 9%. Sequenced: peripheral blood. The receptor source for this set is a man in his forties or fifties with active COVID-19.

The chain links TRBV2 to TRBJ2-1; 11 nucleotides agree with TRBD1. The germline V gene has CDR1 SNHLY and CDR2 FYNNEI. The V gene end was trimmed by 6 bases and the J gene end by 7 bases; junction bases not matched to a gene: 5. This CDR3 is 14 amino acids long. CDR3 coding DNA: TGTGCCAGCAGAGGGACAGGGGGTGGGAATGAGCAGTTCTTC. This translates into CASRGTGGGNEQFF.

The chain has TRBV25-1 and TRBJ2-1; the D is unclear. V lost 1 base and J lost 10, with 14 bases in between. This CDR3 contains 14 residues. Germline loops: CDR1 MGHDK, CDR2 SYGVNS. The CDR3 is CASSESSGQVEQFF. CDR3 nucleotide sequence: TGTGCCAGCAGTGAATCGTCAGGCCAAGTCGAGCAGTTCTTC.

This clone has only a few counts. Here the CDR3 DNA reads TGTGCCAGCCGGCTTTCGGGACAGATTACCTACGAGCAGTACTTC. Its translation is CASRLSGQITYEQYF. J is TRBJ2-7 and V is TRBV2, with 7 bases matching TRBD1. In germline, CDR1 is SNHLY, CDR2 FYNNEI. J was trimmed by 2 bases and V by 8 bases; bases with no gene match: 12. The CDR3 extends over 15 amino acids.

This chain uses TRBV6-6 with TRBJ2-7; the match to TRBD1 covers 9 bases. CDR1 is MNHNY, CDR2 SVGAGI, per germline (reference sequence). J was trimmed by 3 bases and V by 4 bases; bases with no gene match: 10. The CDR3 extends over 16 amino acids. The CDR3 sequence: CASSSAGTGKLYEQYF. DNA of the CDR3: TGTGCCAGCAGTTCCGCCGGGACAGGGAAGCTCTACGAGCAGTACTTC.

This clone was picked up a small number of times. The chain combines TRBV29-1 with TRBJ2-2; 14 bases line up with TRBD2. The junction had 8 bases not matched to a gene; V was cut back by 7 bases and J by 4 bases. Germline-derived CDR1 and CDR2 are SQVTM and ANQGSEA. The CDR3 is 16 residues long. Here the CDR3 reads CSGVTSGRVGTGELFF. The CDR3 nucleotides read TGCAGCGGCGTGACTAGCGGGAGGGTGGGCACCGGGGAGCTGTTTTTT.

The chain links TRBV7-9 to TRBJ2-1, with TRBD2 matching 12 bases. The CDR3 runs 18 residues. V was clipped by 2 bases and J by 6 bases; unmatched bases: 11. Germline assignment: CDR1 SEHNR and CDR2 FQNEAQ (reference sequence). This CDR3 is CASSLPPRLAGVRNEQFF. CDR3 coding DNA: TGTGCCAGCAGCTTACCCCCCCGACTAGCGGGAGTTCGCAATGAGCAGTTCTTC.

The chain carries TRBV6-4 and TRBJ1-5; D gene unclear. This CDR3 spans 15 amino acids. Germline CDR1 MRHNA, CDR2 SNTAGT. V lost 6 bases and J lost 7, with 19 bases in between. The CDR3 nucleotides read TGTGCCAGCAGCCACGGCGGCCCACTTGGGCAGCCCCAGCATTTT. Encoded protein: CASSHGGPLGQPQHF.

The chain joins TRBV3-1 (or the pseudogene TRBV3-2) to TRBJ2-3; TRBD2 aligns across 8 bases. Looked up from germline, CDR1 is LGHDT and CDR2 is YNNKEL (reference sequence). V gave up 2 bases and J gave up 4 bases; unmatched junction bases: 8. This CDR3 comprises 16 residues. The CDR3 sequence: CASSQLWGGRSDTQYF. The CDR3 nucleotides read TGTGCCAGCAGCCAACTTTGGGGCGGGAGGTCAGATACGCAGTATTTT.

The chain recombines TRBV6-5 with TRBJ2-7; 7 bases are a match to TRBD1. Germline loops: CDR1 MNHEY, CDR2 SVGAGI. This CDR3 spans 14 amino acids. V shed 6 bases, J shed 0 bases, and the junction held 5 bases outside the gene matches. CDR3: CASRGTVSSYEQYF. Written as DNA, the CDR3 is TGTGCCAGCAGGGGGACAGTTAGCTCCTACGAGCAGTACTTC.

This clone was counted between two and nine times. The V and J genes are TRBV9 and TRBJ2-1; 13 bases are a match to TRBD2. Germline CDR1 is SGDLS and CDR2 is YYNGEE. Unmatched junction bases numbered 3, after V lost 4 bases and J lost 8 bases. This CDR3 is 14 amino acids long. The CDR3 DNA reads as TGTGCCAGCAGCCAACTAGCGGGGGGGCATGAGCAGTTCTTC. This gives the protein CASSQLAGGHEQFF.

This chain links TRBV5-4 with TRBJ2-5; D is uncertain. Trimming took 4 bases from V and 13 from J, leaving 14 bases between them. There are 11 residues in the CDR3. CDR1 is SGHNT and CDR2 is YYREEE in the germline V gene (reference sequence). DNA of the CDR3: TGTGCCAGCAGCCGTCGATCAGACTTGTACTTC. Its protein is CASSRRSDLYF.

This clone has just one count. The chain joins TRBV2 to TRBJ2-4; 9 bases match TRBD2. V shed 8 bases, J shed 1 base, and the junction held 6 bases outside the gene matches. From germline, CDR1 is SNHLY and CDR2 FYNNEI. The CDR3 length is 15 residues. The CDR3 DNA reads TGTGCCAGCGTTGCGGGGGGGTTTGCCAAAAACATTCAGTACTTC. This sequence encodes CASVAGGFAKNIQYF.

The V and J genes are TRBV6-6 and TRBJ1-5; D unclear. Trimming stripped 10 bases from V and 1 base from J, with 14 bases between. Per germline, CDR1 MNHNY and CDR2 SVGAGI (reference sequence). This CDR3 has 14 residues. In DNA form, the CDR3 reads TGTGCCACCGACCCGCTCGGGAGCAATCAGCCCCAGCATTTT. Translation gives CATDPLGSNQPQHF.